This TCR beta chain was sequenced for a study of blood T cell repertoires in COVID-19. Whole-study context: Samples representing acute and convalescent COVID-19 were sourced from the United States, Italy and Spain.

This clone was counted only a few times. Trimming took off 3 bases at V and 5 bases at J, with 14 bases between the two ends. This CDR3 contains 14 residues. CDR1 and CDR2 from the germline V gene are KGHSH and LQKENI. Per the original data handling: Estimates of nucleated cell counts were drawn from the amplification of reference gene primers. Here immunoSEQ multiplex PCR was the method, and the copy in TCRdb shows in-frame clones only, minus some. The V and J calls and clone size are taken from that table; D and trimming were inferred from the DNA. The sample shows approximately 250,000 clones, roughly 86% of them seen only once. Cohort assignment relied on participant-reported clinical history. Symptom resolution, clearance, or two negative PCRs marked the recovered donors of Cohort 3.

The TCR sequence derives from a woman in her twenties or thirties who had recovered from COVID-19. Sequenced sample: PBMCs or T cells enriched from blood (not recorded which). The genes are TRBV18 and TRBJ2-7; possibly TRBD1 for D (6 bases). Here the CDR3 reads CASSPPQGNHEQYF. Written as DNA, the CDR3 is TGTGCCAGCTCACCCCCACAGGGAAACCACGAGCAGTACTTC.